This entry concerns a single TCR beta chain. What it recognizes is unknown. Germline lookup yields CDR1 LGHDT and CDR2 YNNKEL (reference sequence). The CDR3 has 15 residues. The source of the sample is a study of T cells expressing NK-cell markers. Study-wide background: It was from sorted CD3+CD56+NKG2C+, CD3+CD56+NKG2C- and CD3+CD56-NKG2C+ T cells that TCR beta repertoires came.

With UMIs, 5'RACE template switching was used to make TCR beta cDNA. From its re-call of the 5' RACE reads, TCRdb lists each CDR3 protein once, without DNA. The sample includes 440,000 or so distinct CDR3 sequences. The study, taken as a whole, reports: Leadership of the CD3+CD56-NKG2C+ fraction also belonged to these clonotypes in several donors. Expanded NKG2C+ T cell clones had unclear HCMV specificity.

The source is a woman aged 18-69 years in good health. This chain links TRBV3-1 with TRBJ1-4; absent DNA, TCRdb's TRBD1 call cannot be checked. The sample comprised blood T cells: a sorted CD56 or NKG2C T cell subset, CD4+ or CD8+ T cells, or bulk PBMC T cells (not recorded which). The CDR3 protein is CASSSATGGKEKLFF.